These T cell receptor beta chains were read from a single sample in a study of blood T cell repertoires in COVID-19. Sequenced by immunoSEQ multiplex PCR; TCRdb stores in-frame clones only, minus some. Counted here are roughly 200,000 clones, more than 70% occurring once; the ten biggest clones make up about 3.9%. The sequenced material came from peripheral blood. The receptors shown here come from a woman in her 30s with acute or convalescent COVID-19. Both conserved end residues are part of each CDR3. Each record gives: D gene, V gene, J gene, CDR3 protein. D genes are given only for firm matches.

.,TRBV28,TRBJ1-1,CAVAGTHTEAFF
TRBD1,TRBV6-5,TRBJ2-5,CASSLRTGQETQYF
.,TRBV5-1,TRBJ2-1,CASSFLTNRNEQFF
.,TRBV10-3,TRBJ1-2,CAISERDTSGGYGYTF
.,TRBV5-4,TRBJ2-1,CASFEGAEQFF
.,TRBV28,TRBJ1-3,CASMGPGEGNTIYF
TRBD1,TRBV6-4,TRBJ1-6,CASPTGRTGKSPLHF
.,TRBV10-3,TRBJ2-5,CASGLLETQYF
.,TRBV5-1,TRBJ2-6,CASSLVGTPEGVLTF
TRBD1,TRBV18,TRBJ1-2,CASSPGTGGGYTF
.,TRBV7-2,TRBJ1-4,CASSYSGEKLFF
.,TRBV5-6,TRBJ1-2,CASSLEFREGSGYTF
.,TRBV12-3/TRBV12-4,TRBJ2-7,CASSTGYYEQYF
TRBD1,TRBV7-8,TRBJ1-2,CASSQRPGQPIIGYTF
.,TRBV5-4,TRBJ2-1,CASMDASGRGNEQFF
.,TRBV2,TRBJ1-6,CASTELNSPLHF
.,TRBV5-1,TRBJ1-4,CASSWGESREKLFF
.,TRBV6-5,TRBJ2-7,CASSYSWLSSYEQYF
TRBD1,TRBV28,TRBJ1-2,CASRKGQGAWGYTF
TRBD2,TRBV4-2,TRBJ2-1,CASSRGLAGNEQFF
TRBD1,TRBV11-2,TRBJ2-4,CASSQGAGMYIQYF
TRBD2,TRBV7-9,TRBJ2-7,CASSFQPGLAGGRRNEQYF
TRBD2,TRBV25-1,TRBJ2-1,CASKGLGQFF
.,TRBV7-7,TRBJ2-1,CASSPPGSGEQFF
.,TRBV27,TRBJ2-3,CASSKTDTQYF
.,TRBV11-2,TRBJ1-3,CASSFLDAEGLRNTIYF